This T cell receptor (beta chain) was documented in a study of graft-versus-host responses after intestinal transplantation. Study-wide results and caveats: Recipient bone marrow held GvH clones, some seen earlier in ileum or blood.

Data came from immunoSEQ multiplex PCR; TCRdb stores just in-frame clones and leaves some out. Of approximately 50,000 clones listed, roughly 80% are singletons. With regard to this clone: Its matching antigen is unknown.

The specimen was unstimulated CD4+ T cells sorted from spleen or lymph node cells, collected before transplant. This sequence was found in a human donor who was the organ donor for an intestinal transplant.

In nucleotides, the CDR3 is TGTGCCTGGAGCCGGACCGGTTATGGCTACACCTTC. It encodes CAWSRTGYGYTF. The chain uses TRBV30 and TRBJ1-2; no firm D call. The CDR3 loop spans 12 amino acids. Germline loops: CDR1 GTSNPN, CDR2 SVGIG (reference sequence). V lost 3 bases to trimming and J lost 5 bases, with 10 bases between them.